Presented here are 5 T cell receptor beta chains from one specimen sequenced in a study of blood T cell repertoires in COVID-19. Data came from immunoSEQ multiplex PCR; TCRdb stores just in-frame clones and leaves some out. This table has 100,000 to 150,000 clones, around 86% appearing once. The sequencing sample was made of peripheral blood. The source of these receptors is an elderly woman with acute or convalescent COVID-19.

The rearrangement links TRBV7-6 to TRBJ1-3; D gene ambiguous. CDR3 length equals 15 residues. V was cut by 2 bases and J by 2 bases, with 10 bases left in between. Germline loops: CDR1 SGHVS, CDR2 FNYEAQ. The CDR3 DNA sequence: TGTGCCAGCAGCTTATTAGCCGGGGCTGGAAACACCATATATTTT. Translation: CASSLLAGAGNTIYF.

V and J are TRBV20-1 and TRBJ1-3, with D possibly TRBD1 on 5 matching bases. Germline assignment: CDR1 DFQATT and CDR2 SNEGSKA (reference sequence). The CDR3 has 14 amino acids. V was cut by 3 bases and J by 0 bases, with 9 bases left in between. The CDR3 DNA is TGCAGTGCTAGTGGACATCACTCTGGAAACACCATATATTTT. Amino acids: CSASGHHSGNTIYF.

This chain joins TRBV29-1 and TRBJ1-2, with TRBD1 identical over 7 bases. Germline V gene sequence: CDR1 SQVTM, CDR2 ANQGSEA. Trimming at V came to 6 bases and at J to 0 bases, leaving 4 bases not matched to a gene. CDR3 length: 13 amino acids. Here the CDR3 reads CSVRGQSNYGYTF. The DNA for the CDR3 is TGCAGCGTAAGGGGACAGTCTAACTATGGCTACACCTTC.

This chain uses TRBV5-5 with TRBJ1-2; D remains ambiguous. Germline values: CDR1 SGHKS, CDR2 YYEKEE (reference sequence). This CDR3 contains 15 residues. Deletions cut 0 bases from V and 3 bases from J, with 12 bases between. This CDR3 is CASSLEGSNHYGYTF. The DNA of the CDR3 is TGTGCCAGCAGCTTGGAAGGGAGCAACCACTATGGCTACACCTTC. Based on the CDR3 plus reference TRBV5-5 and TRBJ1-2, the full variable domain is DAGVTQSPTHLIKTRGQQVTLRCSPISGHKSVSWYQQVLGQGPQFIFQYYEKEERGRGNFPDRFSARQFPNYSSELNVNALLLGDSALYLCASSLEGSNHYGYTFGSGTRLTVV.

The chain joins TRBV20-1 to TRBJ2-4; unclear D gene. This CDR3 has 11 residues. V gave up 4 bases and J gave up 6 bases, with 7 bases separating them. CDR1 is DFQATT, CDR2 SNEGSKA, per germline (reference sequence). CDR3 loop: CSANAGNIQYF. The CDR3 coding sequence is TGCAGTGCTAATGCAGGAAACATTCAGTACTTC.